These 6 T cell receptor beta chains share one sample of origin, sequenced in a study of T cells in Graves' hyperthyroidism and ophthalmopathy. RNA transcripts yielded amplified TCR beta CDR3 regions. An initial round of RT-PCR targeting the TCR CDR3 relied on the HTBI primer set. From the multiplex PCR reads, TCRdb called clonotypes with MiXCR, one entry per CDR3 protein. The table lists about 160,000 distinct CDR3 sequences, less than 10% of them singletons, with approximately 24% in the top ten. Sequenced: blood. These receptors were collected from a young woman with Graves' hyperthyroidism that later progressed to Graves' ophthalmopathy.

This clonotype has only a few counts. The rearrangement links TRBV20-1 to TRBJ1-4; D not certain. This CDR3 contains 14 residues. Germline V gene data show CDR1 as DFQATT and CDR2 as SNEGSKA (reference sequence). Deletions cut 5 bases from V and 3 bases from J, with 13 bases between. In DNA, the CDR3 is TGCAGTGCTTCTGACGGGGTCGCTAATGAAAAACTGTTTTTT. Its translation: CSASDGVANEKLFF.

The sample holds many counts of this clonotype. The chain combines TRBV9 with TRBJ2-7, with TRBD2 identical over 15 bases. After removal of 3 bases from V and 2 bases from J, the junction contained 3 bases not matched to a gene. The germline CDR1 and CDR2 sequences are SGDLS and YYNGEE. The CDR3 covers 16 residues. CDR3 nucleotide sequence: TGTGCCAGCAGCGAGGGACTAGCGGGAGGCACCTACGAGCAGTACTTC. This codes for CASSEGLAGGTYEQYF.

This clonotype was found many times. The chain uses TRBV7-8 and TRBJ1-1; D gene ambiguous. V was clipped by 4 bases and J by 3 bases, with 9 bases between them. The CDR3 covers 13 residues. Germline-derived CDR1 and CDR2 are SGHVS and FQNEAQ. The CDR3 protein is CASSSGRDTEAFF. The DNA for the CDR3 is TGTGCCAGCAGCTCGGGCCGGGACACTGAAGCTTTCTTT.

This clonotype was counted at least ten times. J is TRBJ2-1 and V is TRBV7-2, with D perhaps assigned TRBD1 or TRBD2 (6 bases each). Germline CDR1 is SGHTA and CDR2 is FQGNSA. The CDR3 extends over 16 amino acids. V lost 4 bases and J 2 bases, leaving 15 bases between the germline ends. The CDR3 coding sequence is TGTGCCAGCAGCTGGAAAGGGGGGCACGCCTACAATGAGCAGTTCTTC. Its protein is CASSWKGGHAYNEQFF.

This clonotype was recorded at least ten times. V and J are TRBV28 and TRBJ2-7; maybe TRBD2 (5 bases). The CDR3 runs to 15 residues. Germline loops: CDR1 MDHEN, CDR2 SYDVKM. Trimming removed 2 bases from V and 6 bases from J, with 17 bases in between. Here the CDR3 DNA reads TGTGCCAGCAGTTTAGGTGTCAGGCCAACTAGCGAGCAGTACTTC. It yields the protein CASSLGVRPTSEQYF.

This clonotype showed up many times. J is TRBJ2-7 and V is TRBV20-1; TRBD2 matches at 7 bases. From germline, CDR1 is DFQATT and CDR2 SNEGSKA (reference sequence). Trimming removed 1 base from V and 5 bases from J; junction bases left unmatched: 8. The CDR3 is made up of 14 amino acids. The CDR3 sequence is CSARGAGVRNEQYF. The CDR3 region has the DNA TGCAGTGCTAGAGGGGCGGGAGTCAGAAACGAGCAGTACTTC.